This passage covers 10 T cell receptor beta chains from one sample sequenced in a study of cytomegalovirus exposure and HLA in healthy donors. Primers included in the PCR were 60 Vbeta and 13 Jbeta primers. Clones were read by immunoSEQ multiplex PCR, and TCRdb kept only the in-frame ones, dropping some. Here the sample spans around 190,000 clones, around 77% being singletons. Sample: PBMCs. The receptors originated from a young woman in good health and CMV-seronegative.

This chain connects TRBV5-4 to TRBJ1-5, with D unresolved. The V and J ends lost 2 bases and 4 bases respectively, with 4 bases between them. Per the germline V gene, CDR1 is SGHNT and CDR2 is YYREEE (reference sequence). The CDR3 contains 12 residues. CDR3 residues: CASSFENQPQHF. The DNA of the CDR3 is TGTGCCAGCAGCTTTGAGAATCAGCCCCAGCATTTT.

This chain connects TRBV19 to TRBJ2-3; TRBD2 might be the D (6 bases). V was pared by 3 bases and J by 4 bases, with 14 bases between. The CDR3 spans 15 residues. CDR1 and CDR2 from the germline V gene are LNHDA and SQIVND (reference sequence). The CDR3, as DNA: TGTGCCAGTAGTATTGGCCTATCGGGAGCAGATACGCAGTATTTT. Translating gives CASSIGLSGADTQYF.

The V gene is TRBV5-1, the J gene TRBJ2-1; 9 bases fit TRBD1. V shed 2 bases, J shed 5 bases, and the junction held 8 bases outside the gene matches. Germline values: CDR1 SGHRS, CDR2 YFSETQ. The CDR3 loop spans 16 amino acids. CDR3 sequence reads: CASSFGTGLSNNEQFF. CDR3 bases: TGCGCCAGCAGCTTCGGGACAGGGCTATCAAACAATGAGCAGTTCTTC.

As DNA, the CDR3 is TGTGCCAGCAGCCAGGACGCGGGGTGGAGCACTGAAGCTTTCTTT. It yields the protein CASSQDAGWSTEAFF. The chain has TRBV4-2 and TRBJ1-1; D is uncertain. Germline V lookup: CDR1 LGHNA, CDR2 YNFKEQ. Trimming removed 3 bases from V and 4 bases from J, with 15 bases in between. The CDR3 runs 15 residues.

This chain links TRBV19 with TRBJ1-5; D is undetermined. The CDR3 totals 15 residues. The V gene lost 3 bases and the J gene lost 1 base, with 10 bases spanning the gap. The germline gives CDR1 LNHDA, CDR2 SQIVND (reference sequence). CDR3 amino acids: CASSIPAASNQPQHF. In DNA, the CDR3 is TGTGCCAGTAGTATTCCCGCTGCGAGCAATCAGCCCCAGCATTTT.

V is TRBV7-8 and J is TRBJ2-5, with D maybe TRBD2 (6 bases). The DNA end lines up better with TRBJ2-7; the J call may be wrong. Per the germline V gene, CDR1 is SGHVS and CDR2 is FQNEAQ. CDR3 size: 15 residues. The chain's CDR3 is CASSRERSRTYEQYF. The CDR3 bases are TGTGCCAGCAGTCGGGAGCGGAGCCGTACCTACGAGCAGTACTTC.

This clone has only one observation. The chain joins TRBV6-5 to TRBJ2-7; 13 nucleotides match TRBD2. This CDR3 is built from 15 residues. Germline assignment: CDR1 MNHEY and CDR2 SVGAGI. The junction had 4 bases not matched to a gene; V was cut back by 5 bases and J by 3 bases. The CDR3 is CASSPGLAGDYEQYF. The CDR3 DNA follows: TGTGCCAGCAGTCCCGGACTAGCGGGGGACTACGAGCAGTACTTC.

This clone was observed a handful of times. The chain is built from TRBV6-1 and TRBJ1-1, with D possibly matching TRBD1 (5 bases). V lost 6 bases and J lost 5, with 16 bases in between. This CDR3 contains 14 residues. Germline assignment: CDR1 MNHNS and CDR2 SASEGT. This CDR3 is CASRETALGTEAFF. CDR3 nucleotides: TGTGCCAGCAGAGAGACAGCCCTGGGAACTGAAGCTTTCTTT.

This chain connects TRBV7-8 to TRBJ2-7; 16 bases agree with TRBD2. Trimming at V came to 5 bases and at J to 3 bases, leaving 10 bases not matched to a gene. The CDR3 spans 18 residues. CDR1 SGHVS and CDR2 FQNEAQ come from the germline V gene. The CDR3 sequence is CASSMGLAGGKIYYEQYF. The DNA of the CDR3 is TGTGCCAGCAGCATGGGACTAGCGGGAGGGAAAATTTACTACGAGCAGTACTTC.

This clone showed up just a few times. At the DNA level, this CDR3 is encoded by other sequences in the same sample as well. The gene calls are TRBV5-1 and TRBJ2-2; tentative D call: TRBD1 (5 bases). The CDR3 length is 13 residues. The germline CDR1 and CDR2 sequences are SGHRS and YFSETQ. Trimming took 2 bases from V and 3 from J, leaving 5 bases between them. The CDR3 reads CASSLQDTGELFF. The DNA of the CDR3 is TGCGCCAGCAGCTTACAGGACACCGGGGAGCTGTTTTTT.